A selection of T cell receptor beta chains follows, all from one sample in a study of blood T cell repertoires in COVID-19. The assay was immunoSEQ multiplex PCR, and TCRdb's table has in-frame clones only and misses some. The table has over 200,000 clones, 87% seen once. Specimen: peripheral blood. All receptors come from a middle-aged man with active or convalescent COVID-19. Each CDR3 is given with its conserved first and last residue. D genes are given only for firm matches. Clone size is stated in some rows and not others, as once, few, many or a class when expanded.

cdr3_nt cdr3_aa clone_size d_call j_call v_call
TGTGCCAACACTGGACTGAACTATGGCTACACCTTC CANTGLNYGYTF NA NA TRBJ1-2 TRBV2
TGTGCCAGCAGGGATTCGGGGTTCACTGAAGCTTTCTTT CASRDSGFTEAFF once NA TRBJ1-1 TRBV5-4
TGTGCCAGCAGCGGCGGACTAGCGGGAGGGAGGAAAGAGACCCAGTACTTC CASSGGLAGGRKETQYF NA TRBD2 TRBJ2-5 TRBV9
TGTGCCAGTACCTCCAAGCCAGGGACAGGGGGCAATCAGCCCCAGCATTTT CASTSKPGTGGNQPQHF NA TRBD1 TRBJ1-5 TRBV19
TGTGCCAGCAGCTTAAACAGGGAAGGAACCACTGAAGCTTTCTTT CASSLNREGTTEAFF NA NA TRBJ1-1 TRBV5-5
TGTGCCAGCAGCGATCGGACTAGCGGGGCCCTCCAAAACACCGGGGAGCTGTTTTTT CASSDRTSGALQNTGELFF NA TRBD2 TRBJ2-2 TRBV7-6
TGTGCCAGCTCACCCCTGGGAGGGGGAGAGTCACCCCTCCACTTT CASSPLGGGESPLHF NA NA TRBJ1-6 TRBV18
TGTGCCAGCAGTCCCCCGGTAGCGCCCCTCCACTTT CASSPPVAPLHF NA NA TRBJ1-6 TRBV28
TGTGCCAGTAGTGAGGAAGGGGGTAGGAATACGCAGTATTTT CASSEEGGRNTQYF NA NA TRBJ2-3 TRBV19
TGTGCCAGCAGCTCTCGACAGGGATCGGTCACCGGGGAGCTGTTTTTT CASSSRQGSVTGELFF NA TRBD1 TRBJ2-2 TRBV7-2
TGTGCCAGCGGGGGACAGTACAATGAAAAACTGTTTTTT CASGGQYNEKLFF NA TRBD1 TRBJ1-4 TRBV2
TGTGCCAGCAGTGGGACAGGGGGCGGCCAGCCCCAGCATTTT CASSGTGGGQPQHF NA TRBD1 TRBJ1-5 TRBV2
TGTGCCAGCAGTCGGACAGCCTTCTCCTACGAGCAGTACTTC CASSRTAFSYEQYF NA NA TRBJ2-7 TRBV11-3
TGCAGCGCTGATGACCAGGAGGTAGACGAGCAGTACTTC CSADDQEVDEQYF once NA TRBJ2-7 TRBV29-1
TGTGCCAGTAGTATTCGACAGGGGCTTTACTATGGCTACACCTTC CASSIRQGLYYGYTF NA TRBD1 TRBJ1-2 TRBV19
TGTGCCAGCAGCCACAGTCCGGGACAGCTTAACTATGGCTACACCTTC CASSHSPGQLNYGYTF NA TRBD1 TRBJ1-2 TRBV3-1/TRBV3-2
TGCGCCAGCAGCAGCTACCGGGATAGCAATCAGCCCCAGCATTTT CASSSYRDSNQPQHF NA NA TRBJ1-5 TRBV4-1
TGTGCCAGCAGTGGGACTAGCGGGGGGGCCAATGAGCAGTTCTTC CASSGTSGGANEQFF NA TRBD2 TRBJ2-1 TRBV6-4
TGTGCCAGCAGTCTTAGCGGGGGGGCTCTGGAGACCCAGTACTTC CASSLSGGALETQYF few TRBD2 TRBJ2-5 TRBV2
TGTGCCAGCAGTTACTCGGCTATCGGGGGGGGAATGTTCTTC CASSYSAIGGGMFF few TRBD2 TRBJ2-1 TRBV6-6
TGCGCCAGCAGTGGTTCGAGCTCTGGGGCCAACGTCCTGACTTTC CASSGSSSGANVLTF once NA TRBJ2-6 TRBV10-2
TGTGCCAGCAGCCGGGGAGTAGGAGATGGCTACACCTTC CASSRGVGDGYTF NA NA TRBJ1-2 TRBV11-2
TGCGCCACCCCCTCCAGGCAGTCTTTAACTAATGAAAAACTGTTTTTT CATPSRQSLTNEKLFF NA NA TRBJ1-4 TRBV5-1
TGTGCCATCAGTCGCGAGTCCCGCGAGCAGTACTTC CAISRESREQYF NA NA TRBJ2-7 TRBV10-3
TGTGCCAGCAGGGAGAGAACAGATACGCAGTATTTT CASRERTDTQYF once NA TRBJ2-3 TRBV27
TGTGCCAGCAGTGCCTCCGACAGGGGCCAGGGCTACACCTTC CASSASDRGQGYTF NA TRBD1 TRBJ1-2 TRBV2
TGTGCCAGCACCGGGGACAGGTTCGAGCTGTTTTTT CASTGDRFELFF once TRBD1 TRBJ2-2 TRBV12-3/TRBV12-4
TGTGCCAGCAGCTCTCTGATAGGAACAGGGGAATCTAACTATGGCTACACCTTC CASSSLIGTGESNYGYTF NA TRBD1 TRBJ1-2 TRBV5-4
TGCGCCAGCAGCCAAGATTCTGGGACTAGCGGGAAAGGTGAGCAGTTCTTC CASSQDSGTSGKGEQFF NA TRBD2 TRBJ2-1 TRBV4-1
TGTGCCAGCAGTTTATTCCCGGCAGGCAGAAGTGAAAAACTGTTTTTT CASSLFPAGRSEKLFF NA NA TRBJ1-4 TRBV28
TGTGCCTGGAGTGTAAGGGAGCCGCAGTACTTC CAWSVREPQYF NA NA TRBJ2-7 TRBV30
TGTGCCAGCAGTTCATCACTAGCGGGGGCCTCCTACGAGCAGTACTTC CASSSSLAGASYEQYF NA TRBD2 TRBJ2-7 TRBV6-5
TGTGCCAGCAGCTGGGGACAGGGATATGAAGCTTTCTTT CASSWGQGYEAFF NA TRBD1 TRBJ1-1 TRBV7-8